The entry below describes one T cell receptor (beta chain). In the original workflow: Estimation of nucleated cell counts relied on the amplification of reference gene primers. Assay used: immunoSEQ multiplex PCR; TCRdb lists only in-frame clones, some missing. The D gene and trimming were derived from the DNA, and the V and J assignments and clone size from that table. Among 110,000 or so clones, around 90% were seen once, and the ten largest hold approximately 4.5%. This entry belongs to a study of blood T cell repertoires in COVID-19. Study at large: Collection of acute and convalescent COVID-19 samples took place in the United States, Italy and Spain. Nucleic acid was either cDNA or gDNA, and it came from T cells, B-cell-depleted T cells, or PBMCs.

The germline V gene has CDR1 SGDLS and CDR2 YYNGEE. There are 17 residues in the CDR3. V lost 3 bases and J lost 5; bases outside the gene matches: 13. This clonotype was obtained from a woman in her fifties or sixties with acute or convalescent COVID-19. The sample was peripheral blood. The chain couples TRBV9 to TRBJ2-3; 9 positions agree with TRBD2. CDR3 in amino acids: CASSGGGLAGRGDTQYF. For the CDR3, the DNA is TGTGCCAGCAGCGGCGGGGGGCTAGCGGGGAGGGGAGATACGCAGTATTTT.